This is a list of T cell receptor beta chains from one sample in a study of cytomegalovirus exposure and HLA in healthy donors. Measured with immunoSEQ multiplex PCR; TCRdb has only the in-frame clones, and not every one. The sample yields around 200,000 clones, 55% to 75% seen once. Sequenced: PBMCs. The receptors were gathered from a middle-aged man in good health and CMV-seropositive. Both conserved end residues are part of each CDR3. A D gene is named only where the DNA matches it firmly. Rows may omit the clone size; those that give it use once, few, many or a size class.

CDR3nt: TGCGCCAGCAGCTTTGATGGGGGCGTAGGCCAGCCCCAGCATTTT
CDR3aa: CASSFDGGVGQPQHF
v_gene: TRBV5-1
j_gene: TRBJ1-5
d_gene: .
len: 15
abundance: once

CDR3nt: TGTGCCAGCAGCCCCTGGGGGGGGGCTAGCGAGCAGTACTTC
CDR3aa: CASSPWGGASEQYF
v_gene: TRBV14
j_gene: TRBJ2-7
d_gene: .
len: 14
abundance: few

CDR3nt: TGTGCCAGTAGTATAACAGGGGGGGGTGAAAAACTGTTTTTT
CDR3aa: CASSITGGGEKLFF
v_gene: TRBV19
j_gene: TRBJ1-4
d_gene: TRBD1
len: 14
abundance: .

CDR3nt: TGTGCCAGCAGCCGCGAGGGGGCGGCCGGAGATACGCAGTATTTT
CDR3aa: CASSREGAAGDTQYF
v_gene: TRBV9
j_gene: TRBJ2-3
d_gene: TRBD1
len: 15
abundance: .

CDR3nt: TGTGCCAGCACCGAAAGCTGCGGCTATAGCAATCAGCCCCAGCATTTT
CDR3aa: CASTESCGYSNQPQHF
v_gene: TRBV21-1
j_gene: TRBJ1-5
d_gene: .
len: 16
abundance: .

CDR3nt: TGTGCCACCAGCAGTCGCGGGTATGAGCAGTTCTTC
CDR3aa: CATSSRGYEQFF
v_gene: TRBV15
j_gene: TRBJ2-1
d_gene: .
len: 12
abundance: few

CDR3nt: TGTGCCAGTAGTATTGCGGGGGTGGAGGAAAAACTGTTTTTT
CDR3aa: CASSIAGVEEKLFF
v_gene: TRBV19
j_gene: TRBJ1-4
d_gene: .
len: 14
abundance: .

CDR3nt: TGTGCCAGCACCCTCGACAGTCCCTCCTACGAGCAGTACTTC
CDR3aa: CASTLDSPSYEQYF
v_gene: TRBV6-5
j_gene: TRBJ2-7
d_gene: .
len: 14
abundance: .

CDR3nt: TGTGCCAGCAGCCCCACGGACAGGGGGTTGAACACTGAAGCTTTCTTT
CDR3aa: CASSPTDRGLNTEAFF
v_gene: TRBV27
j_gene: TRBJ1-1
d_gene: TRBD1
len: 16
abundance: .

CDR3nt: TGTGCCATCAGTGCACCAGGGGGCGCGAACTATGGCTACACCTTC
CDR3aa: CAISAPGGANYGYTF
v_gene: TRBV10-3
j_gene: TRBJ1-2
d_gene: TRBD1
len: 15
abundance: .

CDR3nt: TGTGCCAGCAGCTTAGTAAACAATCAGCCCCAGCATTTT
CDR3aa: CASSLVNNQPQHF
v_gene: TRBV7-9
j_gene: TRBJ1-5
d_gene: .
len: 13
abundance: .

CDR3nt: TGTGCCAGCAGCTTGAGGGGGAGCACAGATACGCAGTATTTT
CDR3aa: CASSLRGSTDTQYF
v_gene: TRBV7-2
j_gene: TRBJ2-3
d_gene: .
len: 14
abundance: .

CDR3nt: TGTGCCAGCAGCTTATCGGGATGGCGGTACGAGCAGTACTTC
CDR3aa: CASSLSGWRYEQYF
v_gene: TRBV11-2
j_gene: TRBJ2-7
d_gene: .
len: 14
abundance: .

CDR3nt: TGTGCCAGCAGCACCACGGGACTGAACTACGAGCAGTACTTC
CDR3aa: CASSTTGLNYEQYF
v_gene: TRBV28
j_gene: TRBJ2-7
d_gene: .
len: 14
abundance: .

CDR3nt: TGCGCCAGCAGTCCCGCCCGAGGCCTAACTGAAGCTTTCTTT
CDR3aa: CASSPARGLTEAFF
v_gene: TRBV5-1
j_gene: TRBJ1-1
d_gene: .
len: 14
abundance: .

CDR3nt: TGTGCCAGCAGCTTAGCGGGCAGGCGCGAGCAGTACTTC
CDR3aa: CASSLAGRREQYF
v_gene: TRBV7-2
j_gene: TRBJ2-7
d_gene: .
len: 13
abundance: .

CDR3nt: TGTGCCAGCAGCTTGGCCCGGAACACCGGGGAGCTGTTTTTT
CDR3aa: CASSLARNTGELFF
v_gene: TRBV5-8
j_gene: TRBJ2-2
d_gene: .
len: 14
abundance: .

CDR3nt: TGTGCCAGCGGAAGAGGGAGCTCCTACAATGAGCAGTTCTTC
CDR3aa: CASGRGSSYNEQFF
v_gene: TRBV2
j_gene: TRBJ2-1
d_gene: .
len: 14
abundance: .

CDR3nt: TGTGCCAGCAGTGACCGAGACAGGGGCGAGCAGTACTTC
CDR3aa: CASSDRDRGEQYF
v_gene: TRBV6-1
j_gene: TRBJ2-7
d_gene: TRBD1
len: 13
abundance: .

CDR3nt: TGTGCCAGCTCATCGGCAGATACGCAGTATTTT
CDR3aa: CASSSADTQYF
v_gene: TRBV18
j_gene: TRBJ2-3
d_gene: .
len: 11
abundance: .

CDR3nt: TGTGCCAGCAGAACCCACGGGTGGACTAGCGGTTCAGGGGAGCAGTTCTTC
CDR3aa: CASRTHGWTSGSGEQFF
v_gene: TRBV11-2
j_gene: TRBJ2-1
d_gene: TRBD2
len: 17
abundance: once

CDR3nt: TGCGCCAGCAGAAAACGGGACAGCCGAAATGAAAAACTGTTTTTT
CDR3aa: CASRKRDSRNEKLFF
v_gene: TRBV5-1
j_gene: TRBJ1-4
d_gene: TRBD1
len: 15
abundance: .

CDR3nt: TGTGCCAGCAGTTTATACCAGGGGGTGAACACTGAAGCTTTCTTT
CDR3aa: CASSLYQGVNTEAFF
v_gene: TRBV28
j_gene: TRBJ1-1
d_gene: TRBD1
len: 15
abundance: .

CDR3nt: TGCGCCAGCAGGGTCCGGGTCGCTAGCGGGGGTTACAATGAGCAGTTCTTC
CDR3aa: CASRVRVASGGYNEQFF
v_gene: TRBV5-1
j_gene: TRBJ2-1
d_gene: TRBD2
len: 17
abundance: .

CDR3nt: TGTGCCAGCAGCCAAGTTGGGCTTCAGTTGGCTGACGAGCAGTACTTC
CDR3aa: CASSQVGLQLADEQYF
v_gene: TRBV14
j_gene: TRBJ2-7
d_gene: .
len: 16
abundance: .

CDR3nt: TGTGCCAGCAGCGGGCCCGGGACAGGGTTCAATGAGCAGTTCTTC
CDR3aa: CASSGPGTGFNEQFF
v_gene: TRBV5-6
j_gene: TRBJ2-1
d_gene: TRBD1
len: 15
abundance: few

CDR3nt: TGTGCCAGCAGCCAAGAATTTGCGGACAGTCTCCCCTATGGCTACACCTTC
CDR3aa: CASSQEFADSLPYGYTF
v_gene: TRBV4-2
j_gene: TRBJ1-2
d_gene: .
len: 17
abundance: .

CDR3nt: TGCGCCAGTACTGTAGCGGGTTCCCGAAGCGGGGAGCTGTTTTTT
CDR3aa: CASTVAGSRSGELFF
v_gene: TRBV10-2
j_gene: TRBJ2-2
d_gene: TRBD2
len: 15
abundance: .

CDR3nt: TGCAGCGTTGTGACAGGGGGCGTGGTAGGCTACACCTTC
CDR3aa: CSVVTGGVVGYTF
v_gene: TRBV29-1
j_gene: TRBJ1-2
d_gene: TRBD1
len: 13
abundance: .

CDR3nt: TGTGCCAGCTCCCAGGGGAATGAGCAGTTCTTC
CDR3aa: CASSQGNEQFF
v_gene: TRBV18
j_gene: TRBJ2-1
d_gene: .
len: 11
abundance: few

CDR3nt: TGTGCCAGCAGTGAATTCAGGGTCTCCTACGAGCAGTACTTC
CDR3aa: CASSEFRVSYEQYF
v_gene: TRBV6-1
j_gene: TRBJ2-7
d_gene: .
len: 14
abundance: .

CDR3nt: TGTGCCAGCAGCTTTGAGGGTCAGCCCCAGCATTTT
CDR3aa: CASSFEGQPQHF
v_gene: TRBV6-6
j_gene: TRBJ1-5
d_gene: .
len: 12
abundance: .

CDR3nt: TGTGCCAGCAGCGGAGTTAACTACTACGAGCAGTACTTC
CDR3aa: CASSGVNYYEQYF
v_gene: TRBV5-4
j_gene: TRBJ2-7
d_gene: .
len: 13
abundance: .

CDR3nt: TGTGCCAGCAGCCCAGGAGGGGGACAGGTCGCCGGGGAGCTGTTTTTT
CDR3aa: CASSPGGGQVAGELFF
v_gene: TRBV7-8
j_gene: TRBJ2-2
d_gene: TRBD1
len: 16
abundance: .

CDR3nt: TGTGCCAGCAGCTCGGGACAGGGGGGTTGGTCACCCCTCCACTTT
CDR3aa: CASSSGQGGWSPLHF
v_gene: TRBV7-2
j_gene: TRBJ1-6
d_gene: TRBD1
len: 15
abundance: few

CDR3nt: TGTGCCAGCAGTCGAGGAGGCGGTCGCAATGAGCAGTTCTTC
CDR3aa: CASSRGGGRNEQFF
v_gene: TRBV11-3
j_gene: TRBJ2-1
d_gene: .
len: 14
abundance: .

CDR3nt: TGTGCCAGCAGGTCACAGGGGGGAGGTCAGCCCCAGCATTTT
CDR3aa: CASRSQGGGQPQHF
v_gene: TRBV5-6
j_gene: TRBJ1-5
d_gene: TRBD1
len: 14
abundance: .

CDR3nt: TGTGCCAGCAGCTTAGGGCAGGGGCGGAATGAGCAGTTCTTC
CDR3aa: CASSLGQGRNEQFF
v_gene: TRBV7-2
j_gene: TRBJ2-1
d_gene: .
len: 14
abundance: once

CDR3nt: TGTGCCAGCAGCCCAGGGGGCAGGGGCGGGAACACTGAAGCTTTCTTT
CDR3aa: CASSPGGRGGNTEAFF
v_gene: TRBV7-9
j_gene: TRBJ1-1
d_gene: TRBD1
len: 16
abundance: .

CDR3nt: TGTGCCACCAGCAGAGATGCACGGGGGGCCTACGAGCAGTACTTC
CDR3aa: CATSRDARGAYEQYF
v_gene: TRBV15
j_gene: TRBJ2-7
d_gene: TRBD2
len: 15
abundance: few

CDR3nt: TGTGCCAGTAGTTTGGGACTCTCCTACGAGCAGTACTTC
CDR3aa: CASSLGLSYEQYF
v_gene: TRBV19
j_gene: TRBJ2-7
d_gene: .
len: 13
abundance: .

CDR3nt: TGTGCCAGCAGTTTACAACACACAGATACGCAGTATTTT
CDR3aa: CASSLQHTDTQYF
v_gene: TRBV28
j_gene: TRBJ2-3
d_gene: .
len: 13
abundance: few

CDR3nt: TGTGCCAGCAGTTTTTGGGGGCCTGTGATAGAGACCCAGTACTTC
CDR3aa: CASSFWGPVIETQYF
v_gene: TRBV28
j_gene: TRBJ2-5
d_gene: .
len: 15
abundance: once

CDR3nt: TGTGCCAGTAGTTCCTTAGACAGGGGCAGCACTGAAGCTTTCTTT
CDR3aa: CASSSLDRGSTEAFF
v_gene: TRBV19
j_gene: TRBJ1-1
d_gene: TRBD1
len: 15
abundance: .

CDR3nt: TGTGCCAGCAGCCTAGGTCGGTCTAACTATGGCTACACCTTC
CDR3aa: CASSLGRSNYGYTF
v_gene: TRBV11-2
j_gene: TRBJ1-2
d_gene: .
len: 14
abundance: .

CDR3nt: TGTGCCAGCAGCAAAGGTGAGGGAAGGGAGGTAGCGTCACAGGAAAAACTGTTTTTT
CDR3aa: CASSKGEGREVASQEKLFF
v_gene: TRBV21-1
j_gene: TRBJ1-4
d_gene: .
len: 19
abundance: few

CDR3nt: TGTGCCAGCAGCTCCGTGGGGAGAATTCGCACTGAAGCTTTCTTT
CDR3aa: CASSSVGRIRTEAFF
v_gene: TRBV7-9
j_gene: TRBJ1-1
d_gene: .
len: 15
abundance: .

CDR3nt: TGTGCCAGCAGCTCCGGGATCTTCTCTGGGGCCAACGTCCTGACTTTC
CDR3aa: CASSSGIFSGANVLTF
v_gene: TRBV5-5
j_gene: TRBJ2-6
d_gene: .
len: 16
abundance: once

CDR3nt: TGTGCCAGCAGCTTGGGGGGGGGACACCCGAACACTGAAGCTTTCTTT
CDR3aa: CASSLGGGHPNTEAFF
v_gene: TRBV5-6
j_gene: TRBJ1-1
d_gene: .
len: 16
abundance: .

CDR3nt: TGTGCCAGCAGCACAAACAGGGTTACAGATACGCAGTATTTT
CDR3aa: CASSTNRVTDTQYF
v_gene: TRBV7-2
j_gene: TRBJ2-3
d_gene: .
len: 14
abundance: .

CDR3nt: TGTGCCAGCAGTGAAGCGGCCGGGAGCTATGGCTACACCTTC
CDR3aa: CASSEAAGSYGYTF
v_gene: TRBV6-1
j_gene: TRBJ1-2
d_gene: .
len: 14
abundance: .

CDR3nt: TGTGCCAGCAGTCAAACAGGGAACACTGAAGCTTTCTTT
CDR3aa: CASSQTGNTEAFF
v_gene: TRBV11-2
j_gene: TRBJ1-1
d_gene: .
len: 13
abundance: .

CDR3nt: TGTGCCAGCAGTCCAGGGGGCTCCAACACTGAAGCTTTCTTT
CDR3aa: CASSPGGSNTEAFF
v_gene: TRBV6-1
j_gene: TRBJ1-1
d_gene: TRBD1
len: 14
abundance: .

CDR3nt: TGTGCCAGCAGCTTATTACTCCTCCGGACAGGGGGGAACACTGAAGCTTTCTTT
CDR3aa: CASSLLLLRTGGNTEAFF
v_gene: TRBV7-2
j_gene: TRBJ1-1
d_gene: TRBD1
len: 18
abundance: .

CDR3nt: TGTGCCAGCACTTTACAGAGCTCTGGAAACACCATATATTTT
CDR3aa: CASTLQSSGNTIYF
v_gene: TRBV2
j_gene: TRBJ1-3
d_gene: .
len: 14
abundance: .

CDR3nt: TGTGCCAGCAGCAACAGAGATCGAGGGACTGAAGCTTTCTTT
CDR3aa: CASSNRDRGTEAFF
v_gene: TRBV7-2
j_gene: TRBJ1-1
d_gene: .
len: 14
abundance: .

CDR3nt: TGTGCCGGAGGGACAGTGGGGGCTTTGGGGGGCTACACCTTC
CDR3aa: CAGGTVGALGGYTF
v_gene: TRBV28
j_gene: TRBJ1-2
d_gene: TRBD1
len: 14
abundance: .

CDR3nt: TGCGCCAGCAGCCAAGAAGAGGGTGCAGTTGATGAAAAACTGTTTTTT
CDR3aa: CASSQEEGAVDEKLFF
v_gene: TRBV4-3
j_gene: TRBJ1-4
d_gene: .
len: 16
abundance: .

CDR3nt: TGTGCCAGCAGTCTGGCGGGGGGCTCGTACGAGCAGTACTTC
CDR3aa: CASSLAGGSYEQYF
v_gene: TRBV6-5
j_gene: TRBJ2-7
d_gene: TRBD2
len: 14
abundance: .